This T cell receptor beta chain was recorded in a study of T cell repertoires in cytomegalovirus infection. In the study overall: Indications came from public TCR beta signatures; they pointed to CMV infection and to a matching HLA type. Study findings and constraints: Cumulative frequency (of public TCR beta family members) identified carriers of CMV plus the relevant HLA. The study found HLA-C-restricted CMV-specific TCR beta clonotypes dominating the ex vivo response.

The CDR3 has 18 residues. Losses at the gene ends were 4 bases for V and 8 bases for J; bases not matched to a gene: 18. CDR1 SEHNR and CDR2 FQNEAQ come from the germline V gene (reference sequence). In the case of this clonotype: The antigen is unknown.

MiXCR, applied by TCRdb to the reads, yields one record per CDR3 protein. Of around 450,000 distinct CDR3 sequences listed, about 10% are singletons. The clonotype comes from a human donor in good health (CMV status not recorded). Some clones in this sample may be carry-over from other donors' samples. Sequencing was carried out using PBMCs. This chain links TRBV7-9 with TRBJ1-4, with 8 bases identical to TRBD1. The CDR3 DNA reads as TGTGCCAGCAGCTCTGGATGGTCAGGGGGCGTAGGAAAAGAAAAACTGTTTTTT. This codes for CASSSGWSGGVGKEKLFF.